What follows is one T cell receptor beta chain and its context. Its antigen is unknown. Unmatched junction bases numbered 4, after V lost 0 bases and J lost 0 bases. This CDR3 spans 18 amino acids. Germline-derived CDR1 and CDR2 are MGHRA and YSYEKL. TCRdb processed the reads anew with MiXCR; each CDR3 protein has one entry. The table includes 150,000 or so distinct CDR3 sequences, 32% detected once. These data come from a study of T cell repertoires in cytomegalovirus infection. Study at large: It was recently identified HLA-C-restricted and well-studied HLA-B-restricted CMV epitopes that the study used. Matching HLA type, along with CMV infection, was indicated by public TCR beta signatures. The study, taken as a whole, reports: Cumulated frequencies of public TCR beta families served to identify carriers of CMV plus the relevant HLA. The ex vivo response showed dominance by HLA-C-restricted CMV-specific TCR beta clonotypes.

The sample in question was CD8+ T cells from cultured PBMCs, obtained from culture after CMV antigen stimulation. The chain couples TRBV4-1 to TRBJ2-1; 11 positions agree with TRBD2. This TCR came from a human donor in good health (CMV status not recorded). Some clones in this sample may be carry-over from other donors' samples. CDR3 bases: TGCGCCAGCAGCCAAGAAGATAGCGGGGGGGTCTCCTACAATGAGCAGTTCTTC. This translates into CASSQEDSGGVSYNEQFF.